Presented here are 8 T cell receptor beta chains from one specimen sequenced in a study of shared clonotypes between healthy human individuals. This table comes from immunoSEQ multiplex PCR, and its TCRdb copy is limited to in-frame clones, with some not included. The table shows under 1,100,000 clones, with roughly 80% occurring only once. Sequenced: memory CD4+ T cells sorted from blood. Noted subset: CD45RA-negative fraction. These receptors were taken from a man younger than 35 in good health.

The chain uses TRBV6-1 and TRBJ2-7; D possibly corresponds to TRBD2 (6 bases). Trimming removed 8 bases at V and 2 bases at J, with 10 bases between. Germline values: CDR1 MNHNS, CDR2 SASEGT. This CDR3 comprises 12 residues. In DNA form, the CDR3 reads TGTGCCAGCGGCGGGGCGGCCTACGAGCAGTACTTC. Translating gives CASGGAAYEQYF.

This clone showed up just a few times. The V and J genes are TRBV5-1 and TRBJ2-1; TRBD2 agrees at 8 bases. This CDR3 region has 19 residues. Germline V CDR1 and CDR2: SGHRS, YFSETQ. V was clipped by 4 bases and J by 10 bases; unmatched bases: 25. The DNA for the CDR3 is TGCGCCAGCAGCCCCCATTCGGGGAGGGCGGGGGGCCGGAGGCGGGAGCAGTTCTTC. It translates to CASSPHSGRAGGRRREQFF.

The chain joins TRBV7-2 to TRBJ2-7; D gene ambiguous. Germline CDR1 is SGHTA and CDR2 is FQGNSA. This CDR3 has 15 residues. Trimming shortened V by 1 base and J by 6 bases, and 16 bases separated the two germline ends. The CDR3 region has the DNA TGTGCCAGCAGCTTAGGACCTAGGTTAGCCCTCGAGCAGTACTTC. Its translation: CASSLGPRLALEQYF.

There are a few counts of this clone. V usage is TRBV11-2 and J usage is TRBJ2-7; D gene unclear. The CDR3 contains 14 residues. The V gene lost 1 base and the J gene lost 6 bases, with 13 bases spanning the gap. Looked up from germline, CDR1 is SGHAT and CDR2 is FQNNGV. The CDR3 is CASSLGLIPSEQYF. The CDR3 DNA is TGTGCCAGCAGCTTAGGACTGATTCCCTCCGAGCAGTACTTC.

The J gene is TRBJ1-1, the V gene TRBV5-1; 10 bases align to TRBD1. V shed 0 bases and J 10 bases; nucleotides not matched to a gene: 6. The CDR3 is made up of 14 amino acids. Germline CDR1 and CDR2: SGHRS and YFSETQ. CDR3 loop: CASSLDRQGAGAFF. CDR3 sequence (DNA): TGCGCCAGCAGCTTGGATCGACAGGGGGCGGGAGCTTTCTTT.

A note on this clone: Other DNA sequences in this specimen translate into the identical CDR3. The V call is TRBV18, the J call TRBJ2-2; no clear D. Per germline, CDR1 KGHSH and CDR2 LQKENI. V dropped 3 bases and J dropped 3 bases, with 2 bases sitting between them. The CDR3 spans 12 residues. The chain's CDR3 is CASSPYTGELFF. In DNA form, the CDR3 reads TGTGCCAGCTCACCCTACACCGGGGAGCTGTTTTTT.

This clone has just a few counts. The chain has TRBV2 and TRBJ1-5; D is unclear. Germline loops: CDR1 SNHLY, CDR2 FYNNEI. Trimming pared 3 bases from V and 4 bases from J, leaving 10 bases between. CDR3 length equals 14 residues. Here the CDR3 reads CASSETNVNQPQHF. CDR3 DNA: TGTGCCAGCAGTGAGACTAATGTAAATCAGCCCCAGCATTTT.

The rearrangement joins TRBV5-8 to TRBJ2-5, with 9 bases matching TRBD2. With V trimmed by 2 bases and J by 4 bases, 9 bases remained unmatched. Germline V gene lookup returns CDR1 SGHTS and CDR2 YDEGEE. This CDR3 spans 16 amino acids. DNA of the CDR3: TGTGCCAGCAGCTTAATTGTGACAGCGGGAGGAGAGACCCAGTACTTC. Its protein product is CASSLIVTAGGETQYF.